The 16 T cell receptor beta chains presented below share a single source sample, sequenced in a study of T cells after yellow fever vaccination. MiXCR was run by TCRdb on the 5' RACE reads, yielding one entry per CDR3 protein. The sample has a few hundred thousand distinct CDR3 sequences, about 4% seen once. Source: PBMCs, taken 5 days after the yellow fever booster vaccination. Source of these receptors: a man aged 18 to 29 who received the YFV17D yellow fever vaccine.

This clonotype was seen many times. The chain recombines TRBV28 with TRBJ2-1; D may be TRBD2 (6 bases). Trimming left V 3 bases short and J 3 bases short, with 6 bases between. The CDR3 has 13 residues. Germline V gives CDR1 MDHEN, CDR2 SYDVKM. In nucleotides, the CDR3 is TGTGCCAGCAGTTTTAGCGGCTACAATGAGCAGTTCTTC. It yields the protein CASSFSGYNEQFF.

V and J are TRBV5-1 and TRBJ2-3, with 11 bases identical to TRBD2. CDR1 is SGHRS and CDR2 is YFSETQ in the germline V gene. V trimming: 4 bases; J trimming: 8 bases; junction bases outside the gene matches: 12. This CDR3 comprises 16 residues. CDR3 amino acids: CASSPETSGAVATQYF. The CDR3 DNA is TGCGCCAGCAGCCCAGAGACTAGCGGGGCGGTCGCTACGCAGTATTTT.

This clonotype was counted at least ten times. The chain uses TRBV6-5 and TRBJ1-2, with a weak D call TRBD1 (5 bases). V lost 6 bases, J lost 8 bases, and 10 bases lay in between. Looked up from germline, CDR1 is MNHEY and CDR2 is SVGAGI. The CDR3 totals 11 residues. In DNA, the CDR3 is TGTGCCAGCAGCGGGGGGTTAGGCTACACCTTC. It encodes CASSGGLGYTF.

The chain recombines TRBV4-3 with TRBJ1-2, with D perhaps TRBD1 (5 bases). Germline V gene sequence: CDR1 LGHNA, CDR2 YSLEER. CDR3 size: 14 residues. Between the trimmed V and J ends, which lost 0 bases and 3 bases, there was a span of 8 bases. The CDR3 is CASSQEAGHYGYTF. For the CDR3, the DNA is TGCGCCAGCAGCCAAGAAGCAGGGCACTATGGCTACACCTTC.

This clonotype turned up a few times. The chain recombines TRBV6-2 or TRBV6-3 with TRBJ2-3; 7 bases match TRBD2. The junction had 12 bases not matched to a gene; V was cut back by 5 bases and J by 7 bases. The germline gives CDR1 MNHEY, CDR2 SVGEGT. CDR3 length: 15 residues. The CDR3 loop reads CASSRLALLGNTQYF. The CDR3 DNA is TGTGCCAGCAGTAGACTAGCCCTCCTTGGAAATACGCAGTATTTT.

The V and J genes are TRBV10-3 and TRBJ2-3, with 9 bases matching TRBD2. The germline V gene encodes CDR1 ENHRY and CDR2 SYGVKD. The junction had 6 bases not matched to a gene; V was cut back by 2 bases and J by 9 bases. The CDR3 consists of 14 residues. In DNA form, the CDR3 reads TGTGCCATCAGTGAGCAAGTAGGGACTAGCACGCAGTATTTT. Its protein product is CAISEQVGTSTQYF.

This clonotype has only a few counts. This sequence joins TRBV24-1 and TRBJ2-3, with TRBD2 matching over 7 bases. Germline CDR1 is KGHDR and CDR2 is SFDVKD. The junction had 17 bases not matched to a gene; V was cut back by 5 bases and J by 4 bases. This CDR3 spans 18 amino acids. CDR3 amino acids: CATSAGFGGAGRADTQYF. In DNA form, the CDR3 reads TGTGCCACCAGTGCCGGTTTTGGAGGTGCGGGGAGGGCAGATACGCAGTATTTT.

This rearrangement joins TRBV5-1 to TRBJ2-5, with 8 positions matching TRBD2. In germline, CDR1 is SGHRS, CDR2 YFSETQ. The J segment lost 5 bases and the V segment lost 4 bases, leaving 13 bases of the junction unmatched. CDR3 length: 16 residues. The CDR3 DNA sequence: TGCGCCAGCAGCCCCCCGACCGGGGGGGCCTGGGAGACCCAGTACTTC. Amino acid sequence: CASSPPTGGAWETQYF.

This clonotype was found a few times. The chain carries TRBV4-3 and TRBJ1-4; D is unresolved. The germline V gene encodes CDR1 LGHNA and CDR2 YSLEER. The CDR3 is made up of 16 amino acids. Trimming pared 5 bases from V and 5 bases from J, leaving 18 bases between. CDR3 nucleotide sequence: TGCGCCAGCAGCGTTAACGGCTGGGATGGGAATGAAAAACTGTTTTTT. Translated: CASSVNGWDGNEKLFF.

This clonotype was counted only a few times. This chain connects TRBV7-9 to TRBJ2-5; D is perhaps TRBD1 (7 bases). Germline V CDR1 and CDR2: SEHNR, FQNEAQ (reference sequence). The CDR3 is 14 amino acids. Trimming stripped 4 bases from V and 4 bases from J, with 13 bases between. The CDR3 sequence is CASSSGGPGETQYF. CDR3 nucleotide sequence: TGTGCCAGCAGCTCAGGGGGGCCCGGAGAGACCCAGTACTTC.

In this sample, this clonotype turned up a few times. The chain recombines TRBV6-5 with TRBJ1-2; D ambiguous. Per germline, CDR1 MNHEY and CDR2 SVGAGI. The CDR3 is made up of 13 amino acids. V was shortened by 5 bases and J by 6 bases, with 13 bases between the two germline ends. CDR3 sequence (DNA): TGTGCCAGCAGTACAAGGGTTAGTGATGGCTACACCTTC. Protein: CASSTRVSDGYTF.

The chain recombines TRBV20-1 with TRBJ1-3; D is unclear. Germline-derived CDR1 and CDR2 are DFQATT and SNEGSKA (reference sequence). Trimming left V 0 bases short and J 2 bases short, with 11 bases between. The length of the CDR3 is 15 residues. CDR3 sequence reads: CSARDTREAGNTIYF. CDR3 in DNA: TGCAGTGCTAGAGATACAAGGGAGGCTGGAAACACCATATATTTT.

The rearrangement links TRBV4-2 to TRBJ2-3; 12 bases are a match to TRBD2. Germline values: CDR1 LGHNA, CDR2 YNFKEQ. The CDR3 spans 15 residues. After removal of 3 bases from V and 4 bases from J, the junction contained 2 bases not matched to a gene. The CDR3 protein is CASSHRTSGADTQYF. The CDR3 DNA reads as TGTGCCAGCAGCCATAGGACTAGCGGGGCAGATACGCAGTATTTT.

Many counts were recorded for this clonotype. This chain joins TRBV20-1 and TRBJ1-5; no clear D. Per germline, CDR1 DFQATT and CDR2 SNEGSKA (reference sequence). The length of the CDR3 is 14 residues. Trimming took 6 bases from V and 4 from J, leaving 16 bases between them. CDR3 sequence: CSAKGSLFNQPQHF. The DNA for the CDR3 is TGCAGTGCAAAAGGTTCCCTTTTTAATCAGCCCCAGCATTTT.

The chain has TRBV7-9 and TRBJ1-2; no clear D. This CDR3 region has 13 residues. V was trimmed by 4 bases and J by 4 bases, leaving 10 bases between them. Germline assignment: CDR1 SEHNR and CDR2 FQNEAQ (reference sequence). The CDR3 DNA sequence: TGTGCCAGCAGCTCCATGACCGTCTATGGCTACACCTTC. Its translation: CASSSMTVYGYTF.

V is TRBV6-1 and J is TRBJ2-7, with 7 nucleotides matching TRBD1. Germline V gene sequence: CDR1 MNHNS, CDR2 SASEGT. CDR3 length equals 14 residues. V was clipped by 8 bases and J by 2 bases; unmatched bases: 9. The CDR3 loop reads CASGRTGNTYEQYF. The CDR3 DNA is TGTGCCAGCGGTAGGACAGGCAACACCTACGAGCAGTACTTC.